The 23 T cell receptor beta chains listed next were all sequenced from one sample in a study of OX40 agonist ivuxolimab in advanced cancers. The data were produced by immunoSEQ multiplex PCR, yet TCRdb's version contains in-frame clones alone and is incomplete. The data hold under 80,000 clones, with approximately 89% observed a single time. Sequencing was performed on CD4+ or CD8+ T cells sorted from blood, taken in a trial of the OX40 agonist ivuxolimab. The receptors stem from an adult with an advanced solid tumor such as melanoma, head and neck, liver or kidney cancer.

The rearrangement uses TRBV6-1 and TRBJ1-5; tentative D call: TRBD1 (5 bases). Trimming left V 3 bases short and J 5 bases short, with 8 bases between. The CDR3 loop spans 13 amino acids. Germline V CDR1 and CDR2: MNHNS, SASEGT. The DNA for the CDR3 is TGTGCCAGCAGTGACAGGGTCCATCAGCCCCAGCATTTT. This translates into CASSDRVHQPQHF.

The chain carries TRBV6-1 and TRBJ1-3; 8 bases line up with TRBD1. The CDR3 sequence is 16 residues long. The V gene end was trimmed by 4 bases and the J gene end by 3 bases; junction bases not matched to a gene: 8. From germline, CDR1 is MNHNS and CDR2 SASEGT. Here the CDR3 DNA reads TGTGCCAGCAGTGCCACAGGGGGTATAGGTGGAAACACCATATATTTT. Residues: CASSATGGIGGNTIYF.

This clone was detected once. This chain connects TRBV5-4 to TRBJ2-2, with TRBD1 identical over 10 bases. The CDR3 loop spans 15 amino acids. Germline-derived CDR1 and CDR2 are SGHNT and YYREEE (reference sequence). The ends lost 4 bases at V and 5 bases at J; junction bases unmatched: 5. Here the CDR3 reads CASSRDRGRTGELFF. CDR3 in DNA: TGTGCCAGCAGCCGAGACAGGGGGCGGACCGGGGAGCTGTTTTTT.

The chain recombines TRBV2 with TRBJ2-3; D gene ambiguous. The V and J ends lost 7 bases and 5 bases respectively, with 10 bases between them. This CDR3 contains 12 residues. The germline V gene encodes CDR1 SNHLY and CDR2 FYNNEI. The CDR3 region is CASTRRVDTQYF. The DNA of the CDR3 is TGTGCCAGCACCCGACGGGTAGATACGCAGTATTTT.

This chain joins TRBV7-6 and TRBJ1-5; 7 positions agree with TRBD1. The CDR3 is 15 residues long. V was clipped by 4 bases and J by 4 bases; unmatched bases: 7. Germline V lookup: CDR1 SGHVS, CDR2 FNYEAQ. CDR3: CASSSYSTGNQPQHF. CDR3 sequence (DNA): TGTGCCAGCAGCTCATATTCGACAGGGAATCAGCCCCAGCATTTT.

CDR3 in DNA: TGTGCCAGCAGCCTTTGGGGGAATTCAGATACGCAGTATTTT. Translating it yields CASSLWGNSDTQYF. The chain joins TRBV9 to TRBJ2-3; TRBD1 or TRBD2 may be the D gene (5 bases each). CDR1 and CDR2 from the germline V gene are SGDLS and YYNGEE. The CDR3 is made up of 14 amino acids. V lost 4 bases and J lost 4, with 13 bases in between.

This rearrangement joins TRBV4-3 to TRBJ1-4; 12 bases line up with TRBD1. The trim removed 4 bases at V and 8 bases at J, leaving 5 bases unmatched. This CDR3 contains 15 residues. Germline values: CDR1 LGHNA, CDR2 YSLEER. CDR3 DNA: TGCGCCAGCAGCCGCTCCGGGACAGGGGGCGAAAAACTGTTTTTT. Its translation is CASSRSGTGGEKLFF.

The gene calls are TRBV5-1 and TRBJ2-7; D remains unclear. Germline CDR1 SGHRS, CDR2 YFSETQ. V lost 1 base and J lost 0, with 8 bases in between. The CDR3 runs 14 residues. CDR3: CASSLPGSSYEQYF. As DNA, the CDR3 is TGCGCCAGCAGCTTGCCCGGAAGCTCCTACGAGCAGTACTTC.

This rearrangement joins TRBV6-4 to TRBJ1-6; D remains unclear. The CDR3 spans 14 residues. CDR1 MRHNA and CDR2 SNTAGT come from the germline V gene. The ends were cut back, 4 bases at V and 7 bases at J, with 11 bases in the middle. The CDR3 DNA sequence: TGTGCCAGCAGTGCAAAAGGGTACAATTCACCCCTCCACTTT. Its protein is CASSAKGYNSPLHF.

V usage is TRBV20-1 and J usage is TRBJ2-1; D gene unclear. Germline V CDR1 and CDR2: DFQATT, SNEGSKA (reference sequence). This CDR3 comprises 11 residues. V shed 3 bases and J shed 7 bases, with 7 bases lying between them. In DNA form, the CDR3 reads TGCAGTGCTAGGTTTGTAAATGAGCAGTTCTTC. Protein sequence: CSARFVNEQFF.

The chain combines TRBV7-9 with TRBJ2-3; a weak D match, TRBD1 (6 bases). This CDR3 is 15 amino acids long. The germline CDR1 and CDR2 sequences are SEHNR and FQNEAQ (reference sequence). V was cut by 2 bases and J by 0 bases, with 9 bases left in between. CDR3 in amino acids: CASSLTQGSTDTQYF. CDR3 coding DNA: TGTGCCAGCAGCTTAACCCAGGGGAGCACAGATACGCAGTATTTT. Supplemented by reference TRBV7-9 and TRBJ2-3, the full variable domain reads DTGVSQNPRHKITKRGQNVTFRCDPISEHNRLYWYRQTLGQGPEFLTYFQNEAQLEKSRLLSDRFSAERPKGSFSTLEIQRTEQGDSAMYLCASSLTQGSTDTQYFGPGTRLTVL.

The rearrangement links TRBV7-2 to TRBJ2-1; no clear D gene. CDR1 and CDR2 (germline): SGHTA, FQGNSA. Trimming left V 1 base short and J 8 bases short, with 15 bases between. The CDR3 extends over 15 amino acids. This chain's CDR3 is CASSLVPQPEYEQFF. CDR3 in DNA: TGTGCCAGCAGCTTAGTTCCGCAGCCCGAGTATGAGCAGTTCTTC.

This clone was seen just once. The chain joins TRBV5-1 to TRBJ2-1; 9 bases are a match to TRBD2. Germline lookup yields CDR1 SGHRS and CDR2 YFSETQ. The CDR3 spans 12 residues. V was clipped by 7 bases and J by 7 bases; unmatched bases: 3. The CDR3 sequence is CASAGGRNEQFF. Here the CDR3 DNA reads TGCGCCAGCGCGGGAGGGAGAAATGAGCAGTTCTTC.

The gene calls are TRBV5-1 and TRBJ2-1; D gene unclear. The V gene's germline CDR1 is SGHRS and CDR2 YFSETQ. V gave up 4 bases and J gave up 9 bases, with 14 bases separating them. This CDR3 contains 13 residues. CDR3 protein: CASSTQPTGEQFF. DNA of the CDR3: TGCGCCAGCAGCACCCAACCCACCGGTGAGCAGTTCTTC.

A note on this clone: Other nucleotide sequences from this sample produce the same CDR3. The chain has TRBV11-2 and TRBJ2-3, with D maybe TRBD1 (6 bases). V was trimmed by 1 base and J by 2 bases, leaving 7 bases between them. Germline lookup yields CDR1 SGHAT and CDR2 FQNNGV. The CDR3 consists of 14 residues. CDR3 sequence (DNA): TGTGCCAGCAGCTTAGGGGGGCCCACAGATACGCAGTATTTT. Encoded protein: CASSLGGPTDTQYF.

This clone appeared a single time. The genes are TRBV7-3 and TRBJ2-5, with 7 nucleotides matching TRBD2. CDR3 size: 16 residues. CDR1 is SGHTA, CDR2 FQGTGA, per germline. The V segment lost 1 base and the J segment 5 bases; nucleotides outside the gene matches: 10. The CDR3 nucleotides are TGTGCCAGCAGCTTAAGCGGCGGGGGTATCCTGGAGACCCAGTACTTC. Its protein is CASSLSGGGILETQYF.

The J gene is TRBJ2-7, the V gene TRBV6-1; 7 bases match TRBD1. This CDR3 region has 15 residues. The germline V gene has CDR1 MNHNS and CDR2 SASEGT. V trimming: 7 bases; J trimming: 3 bases; junction bases outside the gene matches: 12. CDR3 residues: CASTSEAGGVYEQYF. The CDR3 DNA reads as TGTGCCAGCACCAGTGAGGCAGGGGGAGTCTACGAGCAGTACTTC.

For this clone: Sequence at one end of the junction differs from germline and may be a read error. The rearrangement links TRBV7-6 to TRBJ2-5; D is uncertain. Looked up from germline, CDR1 is SGHVS and CDR2 is FNYEAQ. The CDR3 consists of 14 residues. CDR3 in amino acids: CASSSLPLQGTQYF. Written as DNA, the CDR3 is TGTGCCAGCAGCTCGCTCCCCTTACAAGGGACCCAGTACTTC.

The chain links TRBV7-3 to TRBJ2-1; 11 bases match TRBD2. The CDR3 length is 16 residues. Germline V gives CDR1 SGHTA, CDR2 FQGTGA. V lost 1 base, J lost 7 bases, and 6 bases stayed unmatched. In DNA, the CDR3 is TGTGCCAGCAGCTTAAGGGGGACTAGCGGAGGTAATGAGCAGTTCTTC. It encodes CASSLRGTSGGNEQFF.

The gene calls are TRBV29-1 and TRBJ1-2; possible D gene TRBD1, 5 bases. CDR1 is SQVTM, CDR2 ANQGSEA, per germline. The CDR3 runs 13 residues. The V end lost 0 bases, the J end lost 10 bases, and 15 bases lay between the germline ends. CDR3 loop: CSVEDQQAHFYTF. The CDR3 region has the DNA TGCAGCGTTGAAGATCAACAGGCCCATTTCTACACCTTC.

On this clone itself: This CDR3 is also generated by other DNA sequences in the sample. This chain links TRBV19 with TRBJ1-6; D may be TRBD1 (5 bases). The germline V and J ends were trimmed by 2 bases and 10 bases, with 15 bases remaining between them. CDR1 and CDR2 from the germline V gene are LNHDA and SQIVND (reference sequence). The CDR3 extends over 15 amino acids. The CDR3 DNA reads TGTGCCAGTAGTATAACGAAAGGGGATGGCTCACCCCTCCACTTT. Protein: CASSITKGDGSPLHF.

V and J are TRBV4-3 and TRBJ2-7; the D gene could be TRBD1 or TRBD2 (6 bases each). CDR1 LGHNA and CDR2 YSLEER come from the germline V gene. The CDR3 totals 18 residues. Between the trimmed V and J ends, which lost 0 bases and 3 bases, there was a span of 21 bases. CDR3 DNA sequence: TGCGCCAGCAGCCAAGAGGCCGAGCGAGGGGGGCTCAACTACGAGCAGTACTTC. Encoded protein: CASSQEAERGGLNYEQYF.

The chain carries TRBV19 and TRBJ1-5, with 8 positions matching TRBD1. The germline gives CDR1 LNHDA, CDR2 SQIVND (reference sequence). The CDR3 length is 15 residues. J was trimmed by 6 bases and V by 3 bases; bases with no gene match: 7. CDR3 protein: CASSITTGALQPQHF. CDR3 nucleotide sequence: TGTGCCAGTAGTATCACGACAGGGGCCCTTCAGCCCCAGCATTTT. The whole variable domain, remainder taken from reference TRBV19 and TRBJ1-5, is DGGITQSPKYLFRKEGQNVTLSCEQNLNHDAMYWYRQDPGQGLRLIYYSQIVNDFQKGDIAEGYSVSREKKESFPLTVTSAQKNPTAFYLCASSITTGALQPQHFGDGTRLSIL.